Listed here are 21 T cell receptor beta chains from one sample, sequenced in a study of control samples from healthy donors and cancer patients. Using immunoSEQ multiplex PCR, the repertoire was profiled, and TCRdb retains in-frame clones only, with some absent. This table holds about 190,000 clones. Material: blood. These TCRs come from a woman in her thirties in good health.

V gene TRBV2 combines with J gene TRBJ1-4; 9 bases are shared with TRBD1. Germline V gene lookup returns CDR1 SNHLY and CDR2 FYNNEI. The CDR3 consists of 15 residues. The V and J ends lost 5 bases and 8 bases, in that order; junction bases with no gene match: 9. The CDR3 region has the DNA TGTGCCAGCAGTTTTGTCGGACAGGGGAAGGAAAAACTGTTTTTT. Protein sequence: CASSFVGQGKEKLFF.

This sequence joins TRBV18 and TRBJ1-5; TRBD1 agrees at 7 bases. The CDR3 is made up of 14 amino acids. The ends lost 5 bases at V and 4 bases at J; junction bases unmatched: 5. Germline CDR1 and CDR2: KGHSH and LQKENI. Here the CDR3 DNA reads TGTGCCAGCTCATCTTTACAGGGGAATCAGCCCCAGCATTTT. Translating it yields CASSSLQGNQPQHF.

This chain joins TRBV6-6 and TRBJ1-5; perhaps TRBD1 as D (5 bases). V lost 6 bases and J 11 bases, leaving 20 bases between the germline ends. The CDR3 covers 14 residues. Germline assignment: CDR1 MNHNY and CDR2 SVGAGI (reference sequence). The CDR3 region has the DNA TGTGCCAGCAGAAACCCGGGACGGAAGGTGTCCCAGCATTTT. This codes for CASRNPGRKVSQHF.

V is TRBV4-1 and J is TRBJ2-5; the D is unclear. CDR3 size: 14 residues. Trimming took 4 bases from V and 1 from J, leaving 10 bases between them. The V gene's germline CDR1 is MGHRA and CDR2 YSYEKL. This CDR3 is CASSLDRSQETQYF. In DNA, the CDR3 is TGCGCCAGCAGCCTCGACCGGTCCCAAGAGACCCAGTACTTC.

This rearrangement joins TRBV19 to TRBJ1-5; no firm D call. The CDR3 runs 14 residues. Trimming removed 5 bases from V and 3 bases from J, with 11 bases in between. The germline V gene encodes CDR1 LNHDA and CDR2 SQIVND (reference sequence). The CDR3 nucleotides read TGTGCCAGTAGTGCCCTCCCCTCCAATCAGCCCCAGCATTTT. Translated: CASSALPSNQPQHF.

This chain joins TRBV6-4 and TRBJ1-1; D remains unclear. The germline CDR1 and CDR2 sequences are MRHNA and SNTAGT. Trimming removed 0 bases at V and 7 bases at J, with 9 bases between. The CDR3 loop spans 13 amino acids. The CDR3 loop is CASSDSIEHEAFF. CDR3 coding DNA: TGTGCCAGCAGTGACTCGATAGAGCATGAAGCTTTCTTT.

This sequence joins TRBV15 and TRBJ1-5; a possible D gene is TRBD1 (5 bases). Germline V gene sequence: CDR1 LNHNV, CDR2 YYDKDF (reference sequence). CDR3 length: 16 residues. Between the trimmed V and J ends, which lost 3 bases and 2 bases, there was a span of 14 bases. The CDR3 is CATSRYGLRGNQPQHF. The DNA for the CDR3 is TGTGCCACCAGCAGGTACGGCCTCAGGGGCAATCAGCCCCAGCATTTT. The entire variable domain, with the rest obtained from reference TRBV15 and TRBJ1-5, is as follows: DAMVIQNPRYQVTQFGKPVTLSCSQTLNHNVMYWYQQKSSQAPKLLFHYYDKDFNNEADTPDNFQSRRPNTSFCFLDIRSPGLGDTAMYLCATSRYGLRGNQPQHFGDGTRLSIL.

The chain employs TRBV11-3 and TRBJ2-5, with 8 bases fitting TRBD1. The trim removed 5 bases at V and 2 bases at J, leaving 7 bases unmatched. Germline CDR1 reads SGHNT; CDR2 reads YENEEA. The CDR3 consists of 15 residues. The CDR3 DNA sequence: TGTGCCAGCAGCCCCCGACAGGGGAGACAAGAGACCCAGTACTTC. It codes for CASSPRQGRQETQYF.

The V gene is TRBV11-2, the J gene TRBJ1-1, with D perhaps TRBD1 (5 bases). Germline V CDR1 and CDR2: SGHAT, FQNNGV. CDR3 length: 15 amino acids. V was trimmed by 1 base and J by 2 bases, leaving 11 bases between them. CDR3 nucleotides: TGTGCCAGCAGCTTAGGGTTCCGGGGCAACACTGAAGCTTTCTTT. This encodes CASSLGFRGNTEAFF.

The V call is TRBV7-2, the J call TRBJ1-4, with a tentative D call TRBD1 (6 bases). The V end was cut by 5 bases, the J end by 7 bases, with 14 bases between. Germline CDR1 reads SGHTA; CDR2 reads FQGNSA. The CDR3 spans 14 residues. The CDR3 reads CASSPQGQREKLFF. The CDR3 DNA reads TGTGCCAGCAGCCCGCAGGGGCAGCGTGAAAAACTGTTTTTT.

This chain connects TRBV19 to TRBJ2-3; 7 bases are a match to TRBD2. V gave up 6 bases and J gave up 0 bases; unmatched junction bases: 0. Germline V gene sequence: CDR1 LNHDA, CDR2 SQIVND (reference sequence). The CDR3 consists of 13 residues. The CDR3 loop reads CASSGGSTDTQYF. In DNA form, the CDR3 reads TGTGCCAGTAGCGGGGGGAGCACAGATACGCAGTATTTT.

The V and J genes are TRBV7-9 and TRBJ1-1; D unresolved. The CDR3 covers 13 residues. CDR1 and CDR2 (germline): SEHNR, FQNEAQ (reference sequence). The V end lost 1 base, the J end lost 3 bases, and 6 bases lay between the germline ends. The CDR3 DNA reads TGTGCCAGCAGCTTAGGACCGTACACTGAAGCTTTCTTT. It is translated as CASSLGPYTEAFF.

The CDR3 reads CASSQAPVSPLHF. DNA of the CDR3: TGTGCCAGCAGCCAGGCCCCCGTTTCACCCCTCCACTTT. The genes are TRBV3-1 (or the pseudogene TRBV3-2) and TRBJ1-6; D is uncertain. The CDR3 totals 13 residues. Trimming pared 3 bases from V and 9 bases from J, leaving 9 bases between. Germline values: CDR1 LGHDT, CDR2 YNNKEL (reference sequence).

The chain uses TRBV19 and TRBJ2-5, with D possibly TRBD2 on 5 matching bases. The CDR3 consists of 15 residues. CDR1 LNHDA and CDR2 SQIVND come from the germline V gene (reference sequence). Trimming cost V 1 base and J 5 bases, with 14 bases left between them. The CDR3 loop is CASSIGGRGYETQYF. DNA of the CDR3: TGTGCCAGTAGTATAGGAGGGAGAGGGTATGAGACCCAGTACTTC.

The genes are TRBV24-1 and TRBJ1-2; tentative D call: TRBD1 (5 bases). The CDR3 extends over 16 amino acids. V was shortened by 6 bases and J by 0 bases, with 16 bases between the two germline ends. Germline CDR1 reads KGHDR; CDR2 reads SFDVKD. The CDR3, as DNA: TGTGCCACCAGTAACCGGCAGGGTACGCCTAACTATGGCTACACCTTC. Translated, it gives CATSNRQGTPNYGYTF.

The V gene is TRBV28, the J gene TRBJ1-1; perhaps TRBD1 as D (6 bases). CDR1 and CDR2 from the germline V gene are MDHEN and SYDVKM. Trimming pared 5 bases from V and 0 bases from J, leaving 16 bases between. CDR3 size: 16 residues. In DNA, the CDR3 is TGTGCCAGCAGTCCGCTACCGGACAGCTTGAACACTGAAGCTTTCTTT. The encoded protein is CASSPLPDSLNTEAFF.

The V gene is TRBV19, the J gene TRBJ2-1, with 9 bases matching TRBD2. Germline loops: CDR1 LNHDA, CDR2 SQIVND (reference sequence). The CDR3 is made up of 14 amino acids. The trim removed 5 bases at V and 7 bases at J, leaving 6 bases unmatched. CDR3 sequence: CASSYASGANEQFF. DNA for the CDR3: TGTGCCAGTAGTTATGCTAGCGGGGCGAATGAGCAGTTCTTC.

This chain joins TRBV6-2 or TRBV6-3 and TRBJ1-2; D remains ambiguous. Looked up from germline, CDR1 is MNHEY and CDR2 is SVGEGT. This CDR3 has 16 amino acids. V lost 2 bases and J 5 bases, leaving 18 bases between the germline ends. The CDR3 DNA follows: TGTGCCAGCAGTTACGGCCAGCGCCTAGCGGTATATGGCTACACCTTC. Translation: CASSYGQRLAVYGYTF.

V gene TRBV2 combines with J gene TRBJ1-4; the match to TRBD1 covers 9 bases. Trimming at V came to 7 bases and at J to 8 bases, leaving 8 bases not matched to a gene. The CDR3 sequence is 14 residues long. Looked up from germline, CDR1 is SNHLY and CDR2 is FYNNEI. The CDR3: CASTGGTGSEKLFF. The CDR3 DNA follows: TGTGCCAGCACAGGCGGGACAGGGAGCGAAAAACTGTTTTTT.

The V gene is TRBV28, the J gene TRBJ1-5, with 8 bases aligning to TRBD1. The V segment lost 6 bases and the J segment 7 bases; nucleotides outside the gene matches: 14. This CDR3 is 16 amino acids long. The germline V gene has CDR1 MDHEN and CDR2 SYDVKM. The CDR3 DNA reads TGTGCCAGCAGAACGGGACAGGCCCGTTTGACACAGCCCCAGCATTTT. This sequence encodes CASRTGQARLTQPQHF.

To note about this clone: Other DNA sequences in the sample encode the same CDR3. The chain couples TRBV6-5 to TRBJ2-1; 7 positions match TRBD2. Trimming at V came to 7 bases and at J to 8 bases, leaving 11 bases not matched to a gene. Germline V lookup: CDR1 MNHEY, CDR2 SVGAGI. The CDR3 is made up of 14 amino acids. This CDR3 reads CASTKGLAGDEQFF. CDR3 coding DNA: TGTGCCAGCACCAAGGGATTAGCGGGTGATGAGCAGTTCTTC.